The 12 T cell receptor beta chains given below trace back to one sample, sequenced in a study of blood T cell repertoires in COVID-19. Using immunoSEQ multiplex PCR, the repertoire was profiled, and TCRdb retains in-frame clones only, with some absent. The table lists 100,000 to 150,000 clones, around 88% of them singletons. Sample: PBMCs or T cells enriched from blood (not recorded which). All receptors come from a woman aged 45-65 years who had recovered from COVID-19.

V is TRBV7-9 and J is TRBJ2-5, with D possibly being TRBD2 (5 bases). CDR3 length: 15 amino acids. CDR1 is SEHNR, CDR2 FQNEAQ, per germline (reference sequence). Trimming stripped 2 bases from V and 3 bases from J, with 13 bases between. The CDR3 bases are TGTGCCAGCAGCTTACCCCGGGGAAAAGAAGAGACCCAGTACTTC. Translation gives CASSLPRGKEETQYF. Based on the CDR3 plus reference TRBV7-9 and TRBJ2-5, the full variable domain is DTGVSQNPRHKITKRGQNVTFRCDPISEHNRLYWYRQTLGQGPEFLTYFQNEAQLEKSRLLSDRFSAERPKGSFSTLEIQRTEQGDSAMYLCASSLPRGKEETQYFGPGTRLLVL.

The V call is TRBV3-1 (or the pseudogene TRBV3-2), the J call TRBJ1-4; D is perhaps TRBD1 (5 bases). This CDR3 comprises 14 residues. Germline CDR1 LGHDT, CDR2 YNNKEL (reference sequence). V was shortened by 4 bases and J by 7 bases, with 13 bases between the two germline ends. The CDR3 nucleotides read TGTGCCAGCAGCCGCGGAGCAGGGCGTGAAAAACTGTTTTTT. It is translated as CASSRGAGREKLFF.

The CDR3 DNA sequence: TGTGCCAGCGTGGGGACAGGGGGCAATGGCTACACCTTC. Encoded protein: CASVGTGGNGYTF. The chain recombines TRBV4-2 with TRBJ1-2, with 12 bases that match TRBD1. Per the germline V gene, CDR1 is LGHNA and CDR2 is YNFKEQ. Trimming cost V 8 bases and J 6 bases; bases outside gene matches: 4. This CDR3 spans 13 amino acids.

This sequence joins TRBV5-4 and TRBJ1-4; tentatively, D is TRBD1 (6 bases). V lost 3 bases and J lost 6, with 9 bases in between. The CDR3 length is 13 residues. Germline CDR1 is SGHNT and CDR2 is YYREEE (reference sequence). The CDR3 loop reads CASSSWTDEKLFF. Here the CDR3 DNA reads TGTGCCAGCAGCTCGTGGACAGATGAAAAACTGTTTTTT.

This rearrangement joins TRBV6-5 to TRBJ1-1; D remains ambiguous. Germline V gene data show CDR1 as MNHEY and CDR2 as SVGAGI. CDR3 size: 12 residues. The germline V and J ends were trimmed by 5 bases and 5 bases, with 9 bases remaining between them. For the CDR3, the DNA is TGTGCCAGCAGTCCACCGGGAACTGAAGCTTTCTTT. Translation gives CASSPPGTEAFF.

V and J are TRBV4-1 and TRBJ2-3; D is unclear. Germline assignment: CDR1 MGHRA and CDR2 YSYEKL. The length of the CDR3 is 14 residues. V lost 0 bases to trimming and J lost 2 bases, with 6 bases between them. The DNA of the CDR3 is TGCGCCAGCAGCCAAGAACACCTCACAGATACGCAGTATTTT. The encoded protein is CASSQEHLTDTQYF.

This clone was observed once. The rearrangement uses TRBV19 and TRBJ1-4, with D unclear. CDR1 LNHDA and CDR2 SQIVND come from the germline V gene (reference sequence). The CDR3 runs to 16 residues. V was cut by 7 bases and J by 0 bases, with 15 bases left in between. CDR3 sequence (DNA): TGTGCCAGTACGAGCATCCAAGCGGCAACTAATGAAAAACTGTTTTTT. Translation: CASTSIQAATNEKLFF.

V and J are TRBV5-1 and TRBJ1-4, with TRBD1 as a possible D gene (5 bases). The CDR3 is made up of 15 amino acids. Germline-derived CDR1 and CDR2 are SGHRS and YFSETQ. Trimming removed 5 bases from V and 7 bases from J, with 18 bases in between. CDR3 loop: CASSKTGLEREKLFF. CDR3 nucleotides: TGCGCCAGCAGTAAAACAGGCTTAGAGCGTGAAAAACTGTTTTTT.

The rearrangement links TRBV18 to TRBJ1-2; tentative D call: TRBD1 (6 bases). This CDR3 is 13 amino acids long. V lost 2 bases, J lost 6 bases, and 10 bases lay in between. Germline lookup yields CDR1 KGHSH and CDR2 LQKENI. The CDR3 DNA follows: TGTGCCAGCTCACCAGGGGGCGAGGATGGCTACACCTTC. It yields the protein CASSPGGEDGYTF.

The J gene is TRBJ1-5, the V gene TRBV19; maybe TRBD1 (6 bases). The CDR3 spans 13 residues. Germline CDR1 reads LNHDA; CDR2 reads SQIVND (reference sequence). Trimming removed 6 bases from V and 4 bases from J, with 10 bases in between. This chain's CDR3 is CASRPQGNQPQHF. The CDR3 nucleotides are TGTGCCAGTAGGCCCCAGGGGAATCAGCCCCAGCATTTT.

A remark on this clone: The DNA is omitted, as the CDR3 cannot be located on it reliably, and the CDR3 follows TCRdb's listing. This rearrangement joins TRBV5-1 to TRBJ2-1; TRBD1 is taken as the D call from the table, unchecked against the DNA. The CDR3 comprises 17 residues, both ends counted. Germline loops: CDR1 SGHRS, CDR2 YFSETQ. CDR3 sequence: CASSLAFGPGGGNEQFF.

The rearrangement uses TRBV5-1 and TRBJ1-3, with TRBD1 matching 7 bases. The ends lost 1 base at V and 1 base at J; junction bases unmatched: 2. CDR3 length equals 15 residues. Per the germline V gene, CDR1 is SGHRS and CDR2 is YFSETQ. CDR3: CASSLRQGSGNTIYF. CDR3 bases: TGCGCCAGCAGCTTGAGACAGGGTTCTGGAAACACCATATATTTT.